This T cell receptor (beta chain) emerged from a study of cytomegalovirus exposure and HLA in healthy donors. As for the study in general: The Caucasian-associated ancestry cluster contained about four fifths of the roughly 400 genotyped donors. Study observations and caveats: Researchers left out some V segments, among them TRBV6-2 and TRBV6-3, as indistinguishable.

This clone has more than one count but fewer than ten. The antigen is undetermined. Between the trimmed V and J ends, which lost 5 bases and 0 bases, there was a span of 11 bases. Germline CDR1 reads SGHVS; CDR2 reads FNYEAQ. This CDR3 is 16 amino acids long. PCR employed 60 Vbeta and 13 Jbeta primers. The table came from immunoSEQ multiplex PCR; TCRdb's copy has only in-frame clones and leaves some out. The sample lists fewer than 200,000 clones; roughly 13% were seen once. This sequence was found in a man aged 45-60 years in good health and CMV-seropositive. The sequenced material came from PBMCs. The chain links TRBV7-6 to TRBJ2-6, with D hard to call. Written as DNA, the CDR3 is TGTGCCAGCAGCCCATTTGCGGCCTCTGGGGCCAACGTCCTGACTTTC. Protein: CASSPFAASGANVLTF.